This TCR beta chain was retrieved from a study of cytomegalovirus exposure and HLA in healthy donors. Study results and limitations: Presence/absence analyses assumed roughly uniform sequencing depth across donors, which may not hold. Previously analyzed data showed that most TCR beta V segments were productive at a frequency of about 90% or about 30%. Investigators reported more than 150 TCR beta chains as tied to cytomegalovirus.

PCR primers comprised 60 Vbeta and 13 Jbeta primers. Profiled with immunoSEQ multiplex PCR; TCRdb holds only in-frame clones, not every one. In the table there are under 200,000 clones, roughly 76% of which are singletons. V lost 2 bases to trimming and J lost 5 bases; unmatched junction nucleotides: 8. The CDR3 is made up of 16 amino acids. The germline V gene encodes CDR1 SGHVS and CDR2 FQNEAQ. Concerning this clone: The antigen is undetermined.

The receptor was isolated from a woman aged 45-60 years in good health and CMV-seronegative. This chain links TRBV7-8 with TRBJ2-5, with TRBD2 matching 10 bases. Sequenced sample: PBMCs. CDR3 sequence reads: CASSLSPSGSRETQYF. For the CDR3, the DNA is TGTGCCAGCAGCTTAAGCCCTAGCGGGAGTAGGGAGACCCAGTACTTC.